This T cell receptor (beta chain) was sequenced during a study of cytomegalovirus exposure and HLA in healthy donors. Study summary: Unique TCR beta sequences numbering 117 million came from about 179 million T cells in an earlier analysis.

The CDR3 extends over 16 amino acids. The trim removed 6 bases at V and 4 bases at J, leaving 13 bases unmatched. Germline V gives CDR1 MDHEN, CDR2 SYDVKM. In the PCR, 60 Vbeta and 13 Jbeta primers were used. Only in-frame clones appear in the TCRdb table, and some are missing; sequencing was by immunoSEQ multiplex PCR. The sample lists 100,000 to 150,000 clones, roughly 80% occurring once. The sequence was collected from a woman aged 40 to 49 in good health and CMV-seropositive. The rearrangement uses TRBV28 and TRBJ1-1; TRBD1 matches at 8 bases. The sequenced material came from PBMCs. Written as DNA, the CDR3 is TGTGCCAGCAGCCAAGACTTCGGACAGGGAGGCACTGAAGCTTTCTTT. Its translation is CASSQDFGQGGTEAFF.